The next 29 T cell receptor beta chains were all read from a single sample in a study of blood T cells in healthy people across ages. Sample-barcoded 5' priming and a J-beta primer mix drove a second PCR of about 7 to 11 cycles. TCRdb reprocessed the 5' RACE reads via MiXCR and lists one record per CDR3 protein. This sample has 750,000 to 850,000 distinct CDR3 sequences, with roughly 25% found just once. The same specimen was also included in a second study, on T cells of mothers and their children.

The sample comprised blood. Receptors originate from a boy aged 10-17 years in good health.

This clonotype was detected a few times. CDR3 DNA sequence: TGTGCCATCTCTCCGACAGGGGGTGAAGATACGCAGTATTTT. It specifies CAISPTGGEDTQYF. This chain uses TRBV10-3 with TRBJ2-3, with 9 bases lining up with TRBD1. V trimming: 8 bases; J trimming: 5 bases; junction bases outside the gene matches: 8. This CDR3 is built from 14 residues. Germline V gene data show CDR1 as ENHRY and CDR2 as SYGVKD.

This sequence joins TRBV25-1 and TRBJ2-3; D may be TRBD1 (5 bases). This CDR3 region has 12 residues. V lost 8 bases and J 4 bases, leaving 10 bases between the germline ends. Germline values: CDR1 MGHDK, CDR2 SYGVNS. The CDR3 loop reads CASGRDSDTQYF. The CDR3 coding sequence is TGTGCCAGCGGCAGGGATTCAGATACGCAGTATTTT.

J is TRBJ2-1 and V is TRBV29-1, with TRBD2 matching over 11 bases. The CDR3 is made up of 19 amino acids. The J segment lost 7 bases and the V segment lost 0 bases, leaving 17 bases of the junction unmatched. Per germline, CDR1 SQVTM and CDR2 ANQGSEA. In nucleotides, the CDR3 is TGCAGCGTTGAAGACTCCCTCTCATTACTAGCGGGAGTTTTAAATGAGCAGTTCTTC. It codes for CSVEDSLSLLAGVLNEQFF.

The chain joins TRBV6-6 to TRBJ2-7; 12 bases agree with TRBD1. Germline V gives CDR1 MNHNY, CDR2 SVGAGI (reference sequence). The J segment lost 1 base and the V segment lost 7 bases, leaving 2 bases of the junction unmatched. CDR3 length equals 14 residues. CDR3 loop: CASKGQGASYEQYF. The CDR3 DNA is TGTGCCAGCAAGGGACAGGGGGCTTCCTACGAGCAGTACTTC.

With regard to this clonotype: One end of the junction is discordant with germline, which a read error may explain. The rearrangement joins TRBV4-1 to TRBJ2-7; 9 positions agree with TRBD2. This CDR3 has 17 residues. Germline CDR1 MGHRA, CDR2 YSYEKL. CDR3 loop: CASSQGASGAVSYEQCF. In DNA, the CDR3 is TGCGCCAGCAGCCAAGGGGCTAGCGGGGCCGTCTCCTACGAGCAGTGCTTC.

This clonotype showed up just once. The chain combines TRBV10-3 with TRBJ2-7; D may be TRBD1 or TRBD2 (5 bases each). The J call may be in error: the DNA end matches TRBJ2-5 better. There are 15 residues in the CDR3. Per the germline V gene, CDR1 is ENHRY and CDR2 is SYGVKD. CDR3 residues: CAISESGQFSGTQYF. The CDR3 DNA is TGTGCCATCAGTGAGTCGGGGCAATTCAGCGGGACCCAGTACTTC.

This chain uses TRBV11-2 with TRBJ2-5, with D perhaps matching TRBD2 (6 bases). The CDR3 spans 13 residues. Trimming removed 5 bases from V and 4 bases from J, with 11 bases in between. From germline, CDR1 is SGHAT and CDR2 FQNNGV. The CDR3: CASSGGLRETQYF. In nucleotides, the CDR3 is TGTGCCAGCAGCGGAGGGCTGCGAGAGACCCAGTACTTC.

The rearrangement links TRBV7-9 to TRBJ1-5; the D gene is possibly TRBD1 (6 bases). CDR1 SEHNR and CDR2 FQNEAQ come from the germline V gene (reference sequence). The V gene lost 6 bases and the J gene lost 1 base, with 10 bases spanning the gap. The CDR3 runs to 14 residues. This CDR3 reads CASSPGTSNQPQHF. The CDR3 nucleotides read TGTGCCAGCAGTCCGGGGACAAGCAATCAGCCCCAGCATTTT.

This clonotype has a handful of counts. CDR3 region: CASIPRGGTDTQYF. The CDR3 DNA sequence: TGTGCCAGCATTCCACGGGGGGGCACAGATACGCAGTATTTT. The J gene is TRBJ2-3, the V gene TRBV28, with 7 positions matching TRBD2. Germline V gene data show CDR1 as MDHEN and CDR2 as SYDVKM. The V segment lost 7 bases and the J segment 1 base; nucleotides outside the gene matches: 5. The CDR3 is made up of 14 amino acids.

V usage is TRBV4-1 and J usage is TRBJ2-3; 9 bases map to TRBD2. Germline V gives CDR1 MGHRA, CDR2 YSYEKL. The V and J ends lost 0 bases and 6 bases, in that order; junction bases with no gene match: 10. CDR3 size: 17 residues. The DNA for the CDR3 is TGCGCCAGCAGCCAAGATAGGGCGGGAGGGGTCCCCGATACGCAGTATTTT. It is translated as CASSQDRAGGVPDTQYF.

The chain is built from TRBV19 and TRBJ2-5, with D hard to call. This CDR3 has 13 amino acids. V was trimmed by 3 bases and J by 5 bases, leaving 10 bases between them. Germline V CDR1 and CDR2: LNHDA, SQIVND (reference sequence). CDR3 nucleotide sequence: TGTGCCAGTAGTATTGGCAGCCAGGAGACCCAGTACTTC. It translates to CASSIGSQETQYF.

The chain joins TRBV11-2 to TRBJ2-5; TRBD1 or TRBD2 may be the D gene (6 bases each). Germline CDR1 and CDR2: SGHAT and FQNNGV. The V end was cut by 6 bases, the J end by 0 bases, with 20 bases between. There are 17 residues in the CDR3. The CDR3 loop reads CASRPLGGQVHQETQYF. DNA for the CDR3: TGTGCCAGCAGACCTTTAGGGGGGCAGGTTCACCAAGAGACCCAGTACTTC.

This chain uses TRBV20-1 with TRBJ2-1, with a weak D call TRBD2 (6 bases). The CDR3 consists of 11 residues. In germline, CDR1 is DFQATT, CDR2 SNEGSKA (reference sequence). The chain's CDR3 is CSGGIANEQFF. Here the CDR3 DNA reads TGCTCGGGCGGGATTGCAAATGAGCAGTTCTTC.

The chain is built from TRBV28 and TRBJ1-5; 7 bases are a match to TRBD1. The V gene's germline CDR1 is MDHEN and CDR2 SYDVKM. The trim removed 6 bases at V and 7 bases at J, leaving 18 bases unmatched. CDR3 length: 17 residues. The CDR3 loop is CASSLEVVGQFFQPQHF. CDR3 sequence (DNA): TGTGCCAGCAGCCTAGAGGTCGTGGGACAGTTCTTCCAGCCCCAGCATTTT.

The CDR3 nucleotides are TGTGCCAGCAGGCCCTCGGGGGGCGGTCAGCCCCAGCATTTT. This sequence encodes CASRPSGGGQPQHF. The chain combines TRBV6-5 with TRBJ1-5; perhaps TRBD1 as D (6 bases). This CDR3 contains 14 residues. Looked up from germline, CDR1 is MNHEY and CDR2 is SVGAGI. V was clipped by 6 bases and J by 6 bases, with 15 bases between them.

The chain recombines TRBV15 with TRBJ2-5; no firm D call. The DNA end lines up better with TRBJ2-7; the J call may be wrong. There are 14 residues in the CDR3. CDR1 is LNHNV and CDR2 is YYDKDF in the germline V gene (reference sequence). For the CDR3, the DNA is TGTGCCACCAGCAGTGACGCCTACTCCTACGAGCAGTACTTC. It encodes CATSSDAYSYEQYF.

The gene calls are TRBV29-1 and TRBJ2-7; TRBD2 matches at 11 bases. In germline, CDR1 is SQVTM, CDR2 ANQGSEA. The CDR3 runs to 13 residues. V lost 4 bases to trimming and J lost 4 bases; unmatched junction nucleotides: 3. CDR3 coding DNA: TGCAGCGTTGGTATAGCGGGGGGGTACGAGCAGTACTTC. Protein sequence: CSVGIAGGYEQYF.

This clonotype came up a few times. The chain combines TRBV12-3 or TRBV12-4 with TRBJ1-2, with TRBD1 as a possible D gene (5 bases). The CDR3 length is 14 residues. Trimming took off 2 bases at V and 8 bases at J, with 15 bases between the two ends. CDR3 in amino acids: CASSLRGRAGGYTF. CDR3 in DNA: TGTGCCAGCAGTTTAAGGGGCAGGGCAGGAGGCTACACCTTC.

Written as DNA, the CDR3 is TGCGCCAGCAGCCCCTGGTGGGTAAGGATCCCTGGGGCCAACGTCCTGACTTTC. Protein product: CASSPWWVRIPGANVLTF. The chain combines TRBV4-3 with TRBJ2-6; D gene unclear. CDR3 length: 18 amino acids. CDR1 and CDR2 from the germline V gene are LGHNA and YSLEER. V shed 4 bases and J shed 2 bases, with 18 bases lying between them.

This clonotype was detected only a few times. The chain is built from TRBV28 and TRBJ2-5; D might be TRBD2 (6 bases). V was pared by 6 bases and J by 5 bases, with 13 bases between. This CDR3 region has 13 residues. Germline V gene lookup returns CDR1 MDHEN and CDR2 SYDVKM. For the CDR3, the DNA is TGTGCCAGCAGCGGGGGTTTATTGGAGACCCAGTACTTC. As protein: CASSGGLLETQYF.

This clonotype was observed a few times. V and J are TRBV12-3 or TRBV12-4 and TRBJ2-2; D gene ambiguous. V was clipped by 5 bases and J by 3 bases, with 4 bases between them. CDR3 length: 12 residues. DNA for the CDR3: TGTGCCAGCAGTGGATACACCGGGGAGCTGTTTTTT. This sequence encodes CASSGYTGELFF.

The chain carries TRBV6-5 and TRBJ2-3; D gene ambiguous. V was shortened by 2 bases and J by 0 bases, with 3 bases between the two germline ends. This CDR3 has 13 amino acids. Per germline, CDR1 MNHEY and CDR2 SVGAGI. CDR3 sequence reads: CASSYRSTDTQYF. CDR3 coding DNA: TGTGCCAGCAGTTACCGGAGCACAGATACGCAGTATTTT.

This clonotype was seen more than once but under ten times. The gene calls are TRBV20-1 and TRBJ1-3; TRBD1 matches at 8 bases. CDR3 length: 18 amino acids. V lost 1 base and J lost 0; bases outside the gene matches: 11. CDR1 and CDR2 from the germline V gene are DFQATT and SNEGSKA (reference sequence). CDR3 DNA: TGCAGTGCTAGAGGGACAGGGCATGATGGGGGCTCTGGAAACACCATATATTTT. Its translation is CSARGTGHDGGSGNTIYF.

The chain recombines TRBV7-2 with TRBJ2-3, with D maybe TRBD2 (6 bases). The CDR3 spans 15 residues. V was clipped by 4 bases and J by 5 bases, with 16 bases between them. The germline V gene encodes CDR1 SGHTA and CDR2 FQGNSA. The CDR3 nucleotides are TGTGCCAGCAGCTCCCGGCCAGGGCGGGGAGATACGCAGTATTTT. Translated, it gives CASSSRPGRGDTQYF.

This clonotype has ten or more counts. The rearrangement uses TRBV14 and TRBJ2-1, with D maybe TRBD2 (5 bases). The V gene lost 4 bases and the J gene lost 9 bases, with 22 bases spanning the gap. CDR3 length equals 16 residues. The V gene's germline CDR1 is SGHDN and CDR2 FVKESK. The CDR3 protein is CASSPVPGLAYVEQFF. The CDR3 DNA follows: TGTGCCAGCAGCCCTGTACCCGGACTTGCCTATGTTGAGCAGTTCTTC.

This clonotype was picked up many times. CDR3 nucleotide sequence: TGTGCCAGCAGTTCCCCCGGCGGGAGGGTCTTGGAGACCCAGTACTTC. Translating it yields CASSSPGGRVLETQYF. The chain is built from TRBV28 and TRBJ2-5; 9 bases align to TRBD2. This CDR3 comprises 16 residues. V was pared by 4 bases and J by 5 bases, with 11 bases of the junction left unmatched. Germline-derived CDR1 and CDR2 are MDHEN and SYDVKM.

The V gene is TRBV24-1, the J gene TRBJ2-4; the D is unclear. V was shortened by 2 bases and J by 3 bases, with 4 bases between the two germline ends. Germline CDR1 is KGHDR and CDR2 is SFDVKD. The CDR3 spans 13 residues. The CDR3 DNA reads as TGTGCCACCAGTGATTCCGTCAAAAACATTCAGTACTTC. The encoded protein is CATSDSVKNIQYF.

The chain recombines TRBV20-1 with TRBJ1-6; 8 positions agree with TRBD1. After removal of 5 bases from V and 14 bases from J, the junction contained 17 bases not matched to a gene. The CDR3 runs 15 residues. Germline CDR1 and CDR2: DFQATT and SNEGSKA (reference sequence). CDR3 sequence (DNA): TGCAGTGCTGCCCAACGTGTACAGGGGGTTGGAACCCTCCACTTT. Its translation: CSAAQRVQGVGTLHF.

This clonotype was observed at least ten times. The chain combines TRBV6-1 with TRBJ2-5, with 12 bases aligning to TRBD2. J was trimmed by 2 bases and V by 2 bases; bases with no gene match: 0. Germline V gene lookup returns CDR1 MNHNS and CDR2 SASEGT. The CDR3 length is 15 residues. The CDR3 loop reads CASSELAGGQETQYF. CDR3 sequence (DNA): TGTGCCAGCAGTGAACTAGCGGGGGGGCAAGAGACCCAGTACTTC.